This note documents a single T cell receptor (beta chain) sequence. This entry comes from a study of T cell clones after liver transplantation. Study-wide background: Samples came from ITN030ST, which attempted immunosuppression withdrawal within 2 years of liver transplantation.

TCRdb's table, derived via immunoSEQ multiplex PCR, lists solely in-frame clones and lacks some. This sample has about 12,000 clones, with over 65% found just once. Sequences were derived from CD8+ T cells from blood, sampled at the 22-month timepoint. The origin of this receptor is a human patient who received a liver transplant. Some T cells may trace back to the graft donor.

The CDR3 DNA reads as TGTGCCAGCGGCGGGGGACCAGATACGCAGTATTTT. Translation gives CASGGGPDTQYF. The chain couples TRBV6-5 to TRBJ2-3; TRBD2 aligns across 7 bases. There are 12 residues in the CDR3. Per the germline V gene, CDR1 is MNHEY and CDR2 is SVGAGI. V lost 8 bases to trimming and J lost 4 bases; unmatched junction nucleotides: 3.